One sample yielded the 25 T cell receptor beta chains listed below, sequenced in a study of cytotoxic CD8 clonotypes in ibrutinib-treated CLL. The repertoire was sequenced with immunoSEQ multiplex PCR; TCRdb's copy has only in-frame clones and lacks some. The sample shows approximately 130,000 clones, approximately 81% of them seen only once. This material consisted of PBMCs, taken after 24 months of ibrutinib treatment. These receptors all come from a human donor with chronic lymphocytic leukemia.

Turning to this clone: Relative to the germline gene, one junction end is altered; a read error may explain this. V and J are TRBV19 and TRBJ1-2, with TRBD1 matching 8 bases. The CDR3 extends over 16 amino acids. The germline V gene encodes CDR1 LNHDA and CDR2 SQIVND (reference sequence). CDR3 loop: CASNIPGQGALSGYTF. DNA for the CDR3: TGTGCCAGTAATATACCCGGACAGGGAGCCTTAAGTGGCTACACCTTC.

This clone was counted once. The chain joins TRBV6-5 to TRBJ2-7; the D is unclear. Germline V gene sequence: CDR1 MNHEY, CDR2 SVGAGI. CDR3 length equals 12 residues. V dropped 3 bases and J dropped 3 bases, with 6 bases sitting between them. CDR3 amino acids: CASSYNDYEQYF. The CDR3 DNA reads TGTGCCAGCAGTTATAATGACTACGAGCAGTACTTC.

In DNA form, the CDR3 reads TGTGCCAGCAGCGGGTATCGGGGGGGCCCTGCAGATACGCAGTATTTT. Encoded protein: CASSGYRGGPADTQYF. The chain has TRBV9 and TRBJ2-3; TRBD2 matches 8 bases. Per the germline V gene, CDR1 is SGDLS and CDR2 is YYNGEE. V shed 3 bases and J 4 bases; nucleotides not matched to a gene: 10. The CDR3 is made up of 16 amino acids.

V and J are TRBV10-3 and TRBJ2-7; D unclear. The CDR3 contains 12 residues. V lost 9 bases, J lost 1 base, and 10 bases lay in between. Per the germline V gene, CDR1 is ENHRY and CDR2 is SYGVKD. CDR3 coding DNA: TGTGCCATTTCCAGTCTGTCCTACGAGCAGTACTTC. It codes for CAISSLSYEQYF.

The chain combines TRBV7-9 with TRBJ1-5, with 7 positions matching TRBD1. Germline CDR1 and CDR2: SEHNR and FQNEAQ (reference sequence). With V trimmed by 4 bases and J by 2 bases, 2 bases remained unmatched. The CDR3 runs 14 residues. The CDR3 sequence: CASSSTGRNQPQHF. DNA for the CDR3: TGTGCCAGCAGCTCGACAGGGCGCAATCAGCCCCAGCATTTT.

V gene TRBV5-4 combines with J gene TRBJ2-7, with TRBD2 matching over 7 bases. J gave up 1 base and V 2 bases, and 9 bases lay outside the gene matches. The germline V gene encodes CDR1 SGHNT and CDR2 YYREEE (reference sequence). The CDR3 consists of 16 residues. The CDR3 is CASSLDGGGFSYEQYF. The CDR3 coding sequence is TGTGCCAGCAGCTTAGATGGCGGGGGATTTTCCTACGAGCAGTACTTC.

The gene calls are TRBV30 and TRBJ1-1; D is unclear. Germline lookup yields CDR1 GTSNPN and CDR2 SVGIG (reference sequence). Trimming left V 0 bases short and J 4 bases short, with 12 bases between. This CDR3 comprises 14 residues. In nucleotides, the CDR3 is TGTGCCTGGAGTGTACGACATTCGGGCACTGAAGCTTTCTTT. This codes for CAWSVRHSGTEAFF.

This clone has just a few counts. This rearrangement joins TRBV28 to TRBJ2-7, with 9 bases fitting TRBD1. This CDR3 region has 16 residues. The trim removed 5 bases at V and 4 bases at J, leaving 12 bases unmatched. Looked up from germline, CDR1 is MDHEN and CDR2 is SYDVKM. Written as DNA, the CDR3 is TGTGCCAGCAGTAAGGGACAGGGCCATCTTGGGTACGAGCAGTACTTC. Translated, it gives CASSKGQGHLGYEQYF.

The V and J genes are TRBV4-1 and TRBJ1-1; D is possibly TRBD1 (6 bases). V shed 3 bases and J shed 7 bases, with 21 bases lying between them. Germline-derived CDR1 and CDR2 are MGHRA and YSYEKL. The CDR3 is 16 residues long. This CDR3 is CASSHLNLRSRGEAFF. CDR3 DNA: TGCGCCAGCAGCCACCTCAACCTCAGATCCAGGGGTGAAGCTTTCTTT.

The V and J genes are TRBV6-1 and TRBJ1-4; 8 nucleotides align to TRBD1. Germline trimming cut 2 bases from V and 2 bases from J; bases unmatched to any gene: 10. This CDR3 has 18 amino acids. The germline V gene encodes CDR1 MNHNS and CDR2 SASEGT. CDR3 amino acids: CASSEFSSGGATNEKLFF. The CDR3 DNA reads as TGTGCCAGCAGTGAATTCAGCTCAGGGGGCGCGACTAATGAAAAACTGTTTTTT.

This clone was seen once. The CDR3 coding sequence is TGTGCTAGTGGTCAGGGACAGGGGGCCGGGAACATTCAGTACTTC. Residues: CASGQGQGAGNIQYF. The rearrangement joins TRBV12-5 to TRBJ2-4; 12 positions match TRBD1. The CDR3 has 15 amino acids. V shed 5 bases and J 7 bases; nucleotides not matched to a gene: 6. The germline CDR1 and CDR2 sequences are LGHNT and FRNRAP.

This chain connects TRBV5-6 to TRBJ1-1; a weak D match, TRBD1 (5 bases). This CDR3 comprises 13 residues. From germline, CDR1 is SGHDT and CDR2 YYEEEE. The ends were cut back, 0 bases at V and 10 bases at J, with 13 bases in the middle. CDR3 in DNA: TGTGCCAGCAGCTTGGCTAGGGGCGGAAGAGCTTTCTTT. Its translation is CASSLARGGRAFF.

This sequence joins TRBV29-1 and TRBJ1-1, with a weak D call TRBD1 (5 bases). This CDR3 is built from 12 residues. V lost 7 bases to trimming and J lost 4 bases, with 13 bases between them. Looked up from germline, CDR1 is SQVTM and CDR2 is ANQGSEA. For the CDR3, the DNA is TGCAGCGGCGTAGGGGATTTCACTGAAGCTTTCTTT. Protein sequence: CSGVGDFTEAFF.

The chain links TRBV5-1 to TRBJ2-1; unclear D gene. The CDR3 is 12 residues long. The ends were cut back, 4 bases at V and 6 bases at J, with 8 bases in the middle. CDR1 and CDR2 from the germline V gene are SGHRS and YFSETQ. CDR3 DNA sequence: TGCGCCAGCAGCCCGGCCTTCAATGAGCAGTTCTTC. Translated, it gives CASSPAFNEQFF.

This CDR3 reads CAGIFRGRRSYEQYF. As DNA, the CDR3 is TGCGCCGGAATTTTTAGGGGGCGACGGTCCTACGAGCAGTACTTC. J is TRBJ2-7 and V is TRBV23-1; 7 bases are shared with TRBD1. TRBV23-1 is an ORF for which the function is uncertain. CDR3 length: 15 residues. With 11 bases clipped from V and 1 base from J, the junction kept 14 bases outside the gene matches.

The chain has TRBV28 and TRBJ1-6; 11 nucleotides agree with TRBD1. CDR1 and CDR2 (germline): MDHEN, SYDVKM. The CDR3 length is 16 residues. V dropped 6 bases and J dropped 7; count of bases not matched to a gene: 8. CDR3 coding DNA: TGTGCCAGCAGATGGCGGACAGGGGGCGGCAATTCACCCCTCCACTTT. Its translation is CASRWRTGGGNSPLHF.

This chain joins TRBV30 and TRBJ2-5; D gene unclear. The length of the CDR3 is 13 residues. Deletions cut 0 bases from V and 3 bases from J, with 8 bases between. CDR1 GTSNPN and CDR2 SVGIG come from the germline V gene (reference sequence). The CDR3 region is CAWSVRIKETQYF. CDR3 sequence (DNA): TGTGCCTGGAGTGTACGTATAAAAGAGACCCAGTACTTC.

There are a few counts of this clone. The genes are TRBV2 and TRBJ2-7, with 7 bases matching TRBD2. The CDR3 loop spans 17 amino acids. V lost 7 bases, J lost 1 base, and 16 bases stayed unmatched. Germline CDR1 and CDR2: SNHLY and FYNNEI. In DNA, the CDR3 is TGTGCCAGCACCCCCTGGGGAGGGGCAGAGAAGTCCTACGAGCAGTACTTC. Its protein is CASTPWGGAEKSYEQYF.

V and J are TRBV5-4 and TRBJ1-2; perhaps TRBD1 as D (6 bases). V was shortened by 0 bases and J by 6 bases, with 21 bases between the two germline ends. There are 17 residues in the CDR3. The germline gives CDR1 SGHNT, CDR2 YYREEE (reference sequence). The CDR3 protein is CASSLAGRGRHPDGYTF. DNA for the CDR3: TGTGCCAGCAGCTTGGCTGGTAGGGGGAGGCATCCGGATGGCTACACCTTC. Based on the CDR3 plus reference TRBV5-4 and TRBJ1-2, the full variable domain is ETGVTQSPTHLIKTRGQQVTLRCSSQSGHNTVSWYQQALGQGPQFIFQYYREEENGRGNFPPRFSGLQFPNYSSELNVNALELDDSALYLCASSLAGRGRHPDGYTFGSGTRLTVV.

This chain uses TRBV12-5 with TRBJ2-5; 10 bases fit TRBD2. In germline, CDR1 is LGHNT, CDR2 FRNRAP. V was clipped by 0 bases and J by 5 bases; unmatched bases: 9. The CDR3 has 17 residues. In DNA, the CDR3 is TGTGCTAGTGGTTTGGTACGGGAGCGGGGGGGCGTGGAGACCCAGTACTTC. Residues: CASGLVRERGGVETQYF.

The rearrangement links TRBV7-9 to TRBJ2-3; no definite D call. Germline V lookup: CDR1 SEHNR, CDR2 FQNEAQ (reference sequence). V dropped 6 bases and J dropped 5 bases, with 6 bases sitting between them. This CDR3 has 11 amino acids. The CDR3 loop reads CASRGRDTQYF. Written as DNA, the CDR3 is TGTGCCAGCAGGGGCAGAGATACGCAGTATTTT.

The gene calls are TRBV6-5 and TRBJ2-1, with D hard to call. Germline V lookup: CDR1 MNHEY, CDR2 SVGAGI. V shed 6 bases and J shed 6 bases, with 12 bases lying between them. This CDR3 contains 13 residues. The CDR3 DNA reads TGTGCCAGCAGCTACCGAATAGGCAATGAGCAGTTCTTC. As protein: CASSYRIGNEQFF.

V gene TRBV7-8 combines with J gene TRBJ2-4; possibly TRBD1 or TRBD2 for D (6 bases each). Germline V CDR1 and CDR2: SGHVS, FQNEAQ. The V end lost 5 bases, the J end lost 8 bases, and 16 bases lay between the germline ends. The CDR3 has 14 residues. CDR3 loop: CASSQAQGGDIQYF. The CDR3 bases are TGTGCCAGCAGCCAAGCACAGGGAGGAGACATTCAGTACTTC.

This clone occurred a few times. The V and J genes are TRBV7-3 and TRBJ1-6; D uncertain. V gave up 5 bases and J gave up 7 bases, with 9 bases separating them. The CDR3 extends over 13 amino acids. Germline V gene data show CDR1 as SGHTA and CDR2 as FQGTGA. CDR3: CASSIGPNSPLHF. The CDR3 DNA reads TGTGCCAGCAGCATTGGTCCCAATTCACCCCTCCACTTT.

The V and J genes are TRBV2 and TRBJ2-7; D is possibly TRBD2 (6 bases). Between the trimmed V and J ends, which lost 8 bases and 4 bases, there was a span of 15 bases. Per germline, CDR1 SNHLY and CDR2 FYNNEI. The CDR3 runs 13 residues. CDR3 sequence: CASGRENGYEQYF. CDR3 nucleotide sequence: TGTGCCAGCGGCCGGGAGAATGGGTACGAGCAGTACTTC.